This entry lists 12 T cell receptor beta chains sequenced from one sample in a study of blood T cell repertoires in COVID-19 (TCRdb year 2020). Preparation of the library involved the immunoSEQ multiplex PCR assay. Held by TCRdb, this immuneACCESS table contains in-frame sequences only and omits some clones. Under half of the omission traces to an unresolved V gene where checked; the cause of the rest is unknown. For this sample the table gives 200,000 to 300,000 clones, of which roughly 87% were detected only once. Approximately 7.6% of the sample goes to the ten largest clones. Sequencing used peripheral blood. The receptors were gathered from a man in his fifties or sixties who had recovered from COVID-19.

This rearrangement joins TRBV19 to TRBJ2-3, with D possibly being TRBD1 (6 bases). This CDR3 has 13 residues. Trimming took off 6 bases at V and 1 base at J, with 8 bases between the two ends. Germline V gene lookup returns CDR1 LNHDA and CDR2 SQIVND (reference sequence). CDR3 protein: CASRRQGTDTQYF. The CDR3 DNA reads TGTGCCAGTAGGAGACAGGGCACAGATACGCAGTATTTT.

This clone came up once. V gene TRBV10-3 combines with J gene TRBJ1-1; 9 nucleotides agree with TRBD1. CDR3 length equals 15 residues. Trimming removed 6 bases from V and 4 bases from J; junction bases left unmatched: 9. CDR1 and CDR2 from the germline V gene are ENHRY and SYGVKD. This CDR3 reads CAISAQDRGSTEAFF. In nucleotides, the CDR3 is TGTGCCATCAGCGCTCAAGACAGGGGGAGCACTGAAGCTTTCTTT.

The chain links TRBV6-2 or TRBV6-3 to TRBJ2-1; TRBD1 is a possible D gene (6 bases). Germline V gives CDR1 MNHEY, CDR2 SVGEGT. This CDR3 has 16 amino acids. V was shortened by 2 bases and J by 0 bases, with 11 bases between the two germline ends. Written as DNA, the CDR3 is TGTGCCAGCAGTTACAAACAGGGTGGCTCCTACAATGAGCAGTTCTTC. This codes for CASSYKQGGSYNEQFF.

V is TRBV6-6 and J is TRBJ1-5, with a tentative D call TRBD1 (5 bases). The CDR3 covers 15 residues. V lost 6 bases to trimming and J lost 2 bases, with 14 bases between them. The germline CDR1 and CDR2 sequences are MNHNY and SVGAGI (reference sequence). The CDR3 sequence: CASSSGTLGNQPQHF. Here the CDR3 DNA reads TGTGCCAGCAGCTCCGGGACTCTGGGCAATCAGCCCCAGCATTTT.

The V gene is TRBV5-1, the J gene TRBJ1-4; TRBD1 aligns across 11 bases. The CDR3 sequence is 17 residues long. Germline V lookup: CDR1 SGHRS, CDR2 YFSETQ. V shed 4 bases and J 8 bases; nucleotides not matched to a gene: 13. CDR3 region: CASSKADRGLLGEKLFF. The CDR3 region has the DNA TGCGCCAGCAGCAAGGCGGACAGGGGGCTTCTAGGGGAAAAACTGTTTTTT. Supplemented by reference TRBV5-1 and TRBJ1-4, the full variable domain reads KAGVTQTPRYLIKTRGQQVTLSCSPISGHRSVSWYQQTPGQGLQFLFEYFSETQRNKGNFPGRFSGRQFSNSRSEMNVSTLELGDSALYLCASSKADRGLLGEKLFFGSGTQLSVL.

This clone appeared a single time. This rearrangement joins TRBV11-2 to TRBJ2-3; D unresolved. V lost 2 bases, J lost 2 bases, and 5 bases lay in between. The germline CDR1 and CDR2 sequences are SGHAT and FQNNGV. The CDR3 covers 13 residues. In DNA form, the CDR3 reads TGTGCCAGCAGCTTAATCCACACAGATACGCAGTATTTT. Translating it yields CASSLIHTDTQYF.

The genes are TRBV27 and TRBJ1-1, with 7 bases aligning to TRBD1. V shed 3 bases, J shed 0 bases, and the junction held 13 bases outside the gene matches. Looked up from germline, CDR1 is MNHEY and CDR2 is SMNVEV (reference sequence). The CDR3 is made up of 18 amino acids. CDR3 nucleotides: TGTGCCAGCAGTTTGCGGACGGGACAGAACTTCATGAACACTGAAGCTTTCTTT. Translating gives CASSLRTGQNFMNTEAFF.

J is TRBJ2-7 and V is TRBV6-2 or TRBV6-3; 9 bases agree with TRBD2. Germline CDR1 and CDR2: MNHEY and SVGEGT. This CDR3 contains 16 residues. With V trimmed by 3 bases and J by 0 bases, 6 bases remained unmatched. CDR3 sequence reads: CASSYISGRSSYEQYF. The CDR3 DNA is TGTGCCAGCAGTTATATTAGCGGGAGATCCTCCTACGAGCAGTACTTC.

V gene TRBV21-1 combines with J gene TRBJ2-2; TRBD2, the D gene given by the table, was not confirmed from the DNA. TRBV21-1 is reported as a pseudogene. The CDR3 has 18 residues. The CDR3 here is CASSKAIPSAPNTGELFF. CDR3 DNA: TGTGCCAGCAGCAAAGCAATCCCCAGCGCCCCCAACACCGGGGAGCTGTTTTTT.

This clone came up once. The chain employs TRBV12-5 and TRBJ1-2, with TRBD1 as a possible D gene (5 bases). The CDR3 is made up of 15 amino acids. Germline values: CDR1 LGHNT, CDR2 FRNRAP. V was shortened by 6 bases and J by 3 bases, with 17 bases between the two germline ends. The CDR3 loop is CASGFQGGLDYGYTF. As DNA, the CDR3 is TGTGCTAGTGGCTTTCAGGGAGGGCTCGACTATGGCTACACCTTC.

The CDR3 protein is CASSFTGSTDTQYF. The DNA of the CDR3 is TGTGCCAGCAGCTTTACAGGGAGCACAGATACGCAGTATTTT. The V and J genes are TRBV13 and TRBJ2-3; D is perhaps TRBD1 (6 bases). The CDR3 has 14 amino acids. Germline V CDR1 and CDR2: PRHDT, FYEKMQ (reference sequence). Between the trimmed V and J ends, which lost 3 bases and 0 bases, there was a span of 7 bases.

V is TRBV16 and J is TRBJ1-5, with TRBD1 as a possible D gene (5 bases). The length of the CDR3 is 18 residues. Deletions cut 2 bases from V and 1 base from J, with 18 bases between. Per germline, CDR1 KGHSY and CDR2 FQNENV. In DNA, the CDR3 is TGTGCCAGCAGCCAAAGGCAGGGCCAGCTGGGGAGCAATCAGCCCCAGCATTTT. Amino acid sequence: CASSQRQGQLGSNQPQHF.